This is a list of T cell receptor beta chains from one sample in a study of regulatory T cells in long-lasting Graves disease. TCRdb recomputed calls from the multiplex PCR reads with MiXCR, one row per CDR3 protein. The sample consists of approximately 300,000 distinct CDR3 sequences, roughly 18% of them appearing once. This material consisted of peripheral blood mononuclear cells (PBMCs), taken at new diagnosis, from a patient treated with antithyroid drugs. The source of these receptors is a female donor with Graves disease. The CDR3 runs from the conserved cysteine through the conserved F or W. The order of the fields is D gene, J gene, clone size, CDR3 length, V gene, CDR3 DNA, CDR3 protein. A D gene is named only where the DNA matches it firmly. Part of the rows lack a size; the others show once, few, many or a class for expanded clones.

>.|TRBJ2-4|many|15|TRBV19
TGTGCCAGTTCCCCGGGTGGAGGGTCCAAAAACATTCAGTACTTC
CASSPGGGSKNIQYF
>.|TRBJ2-7|many|12|TRBV2
TGTGCCAGTTCTACCCTCTCCTACGAGCAGTACTTC
CASSTLSYEQYF
>.|TRBJ1-2|many|13|TRBV30
TGTGCCTGGAGTGTCCTAGGAAACTATGGCTACACCTTC
CAWSVLGNYGYTF
>.|TRBJ2-1|many|14|TRBV6-1
TGTGCCAGCAGTCCGACTGGACCCTACAATGAGCAGTTCTTC
CASSPTGPYNEQFF
>TRBD2|TRBJ2-1|many|15|TRBV7-9
TGTGCCAGCAGCTTATACGGGACTAGTCGACATGAGCAGTTCTTC
CASSLYGTSRHEQFF
>TRBD2|TRBJ2-2|many|16|TRBV7-2
TGTGCCAGCAGCTGGAGGACTAGCGGGGCCACCGGGGAGCTGTTTTTT
CASSWRTSGATGELFF
>.|TRBJ2-1|few|14|TRBV29-1
TGCAGCGTTGCTTTTCGGCAAGGCATCAATGAGCAGTTCTTC
CSVAFRQGINEQFF
>.|TRBJ1-6|many|15|TRBV27
TGTGCCAGCAGACAACAAGTATTCTATAATTCACCCCTCCACTTT
CASRQQVFYNSPLHF
>.|TRBJ2-1|.|13|TRBV4-2
TGTGCCAGCAGCCAACCCCCGGAGGCTGAGCAGTTCTTC
CASSQPPEAEQFF
>.|TRBJ2-2|many|13|TRBV28
TGTGCCAGCATAAGGGTACACACCGGGGAGCTGTTTTTT
CASIRVHTGELFF
>.|TRBJ2-3|many|14|TRBV7-8
TGTGCCAGCAGCTTAGCGACGCTCACAGATACGCAGTATTTT
CASSLATLTDTQYF
>.|TRBJ1-1|many|14|TRBV28
TGTGCCAGCAGTAACAGCTTAATGAACACTGAAGCTTTCTTT
CASSNSLMNTEAFF
>.|TRBJ2-3|.|15|TRBV7-9
TGTGCCAGCAGCGGCCGGGATGAATACGTAGATACGCAGTATTTT
CASSGRDEYVDTQYF
>.|TRBJ1-1|many|17|TRBV11-3
TGTGCCAGCAGCTTAGGAGGAGGGGGTGGGATGAACACTGAAGCTTTCTTT
CASSLGGGGGMNTEAFF